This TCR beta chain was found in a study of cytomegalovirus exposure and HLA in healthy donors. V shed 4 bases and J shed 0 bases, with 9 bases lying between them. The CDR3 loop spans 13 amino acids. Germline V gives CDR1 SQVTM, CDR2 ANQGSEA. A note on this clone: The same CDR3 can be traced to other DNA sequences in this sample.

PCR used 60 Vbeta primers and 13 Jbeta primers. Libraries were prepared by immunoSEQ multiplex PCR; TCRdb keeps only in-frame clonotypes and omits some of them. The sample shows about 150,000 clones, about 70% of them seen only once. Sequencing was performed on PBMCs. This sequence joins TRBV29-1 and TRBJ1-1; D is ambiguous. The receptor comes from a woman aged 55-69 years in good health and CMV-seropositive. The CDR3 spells CSVVRVLNTEAFF. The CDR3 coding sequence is TGCAGCGTTGTGAGGGTCCTGAACACTGAAGCTTTCTTT.